Presented here are 9 T cell receptor beta chains from one specimen sequenced in a study of blood T cell repertoires in COVID-19. Measured with immunoSEQ multiplex PCR; TCRdb has only the in-frame clones, and not every one. Of over 450,000 clones listed, approximately 91% are singletons. Sequenced: peripheral blood. The receptors originated from a woman between 45 and 65 years old with COVID-19, enrolled during active disease.

J is TRBJ1-1 and V is TRBV7-8; D is possibly TRBD1 (5 bases). Trimming pared 3 bases from V and 1 base from J, leaving 9 bases between. CDR3 length: 14 amino acids. Germline loops: CDR1 SGHVS, CDR2 FQNEAQ. CDR3 residues: CASSFAGPNTEAFF. DNA for the CDR3: TGTGCCAGCAGCTTTGCAGGGCCGAACACTGAAGCTTTCTTT.

This clone came up a few times. This sequence joins TRBV27 and TRBJ1-6; 7 positions agree with TRBD1. This CDR3 region has 15 residues. The V and J ends lost 5 bases and 8 bases, in that order; junction bases with no gene match: 9. The germline CDR1 and CDR2 sequences are MNHEY and SMNVEV (reference sequence). CDR3 amino acids: CASSPGTVWDSPLHF. CDR3 nucleotide sequence: TGTGCCAGCAGTCCCGGGACAGTTTGGGATTCACCCCTCCACTTT.

The chain has TRBV3-1 (or the pseudogene TRBV3-2) and TRBJ2-4, with D possibly being TRBD1 (8 bases). The CDR3 loop spans 16 amino acids. Germline-derived CDR1 and CDR2 are LGHDT and YNNKEL (reference sequence). V was pared by 5 bases and J by 2 bases, with 16 bases between. The CDR3: CASSATGGVSKNIQYF. The DNA for the CDR3 is TGTGCCAGCAGCGCAACAGGGGGGGTATCCAAAAACATTCAGTACTTC.

The DNA for the CDR3 is TGTGCCAGCAGCCAGGAACAGGGGTTTAATGAAAAACTGTTTTTT. Protein product: CASSQEQGFNEKLFF. V gene TRBV5-4 combines with J gene TRBJ1-4, with TRBD1 matching over 7 bases. V shed 4 bases, J shed 4 bases, and the junction held 7 bases outside the gene matches. Germline-derived CDR1 and CDR2 are SGHNT and YYREEE (reference sequence). This CDR3 comprises 15 residues.

This chain joins TRBV18 and TRBJ2-7, with a possible D match to TRBD1 (8 bases). V was clipped by 4 bases and J by 1 base, with 23 bases between them. The CDR3 spans 18 residues. Germline V gene lookup returns CDR1 KGHSH and CDR2 LQKENI. The CDR3 region has the DNA TGTGCCAGCTCACTAGTTCCGAGCTACAGGGGGGGGTCCTACGAGCAGTACTTC. Amino acids: CASSLVPSYRGGSYEQYF.

V gene TRBV12-3 or TRBV12-4 combines with J gene TRBJ2-2; weak D call: TRBD1 (5 bases). With 4 bases removed from V and 4 bases from J, the gap between germline ends came to 7 bases. The CDR3 consists of 13 residues. The CDR3 region has the DNA TGTGCCAGCAGTTCAGGGATCACCGGGGAGCTGTTTTTT. The encoded protein is CASSSGITGELFF.

The CDR3 nucleotides read TGTGCCAGCAGCCCACGGGGGGCCTCTTCCACAGATACGCAGTATTTT. This translates into CASSPRGASSTDTQYF. The chain carries TRBV4-2 and TRBJ2-3; D perhaps matches TRBD2 (7 bases). The ends were cut back, 4 bases at V and 2 bases at J, with 16 bases in the middle. The CDR3 is made up of 16 amino acids. In germline, CDR1 is LGHNA, CDR2 YNFKEQ.

The chain is built from TRBV15 and TRBJ2-7; D possibly corresponds to TRBD2 (6 bases). CDR1 and CDR2 (germline): LNHNV, YYDKDF (reference sequence). V was shortened by 1 base and J by 3 bases, with 10 bases between the two germline ends. The CDR3 is 14 residues long. The CDR3 spells CATSRGRGNYEQYF. The DNA of the CDR3 is TGTGCCACCAGCAGAGGACGGGGGAACTACGAGCAGTACTTC.

This chain links TRBV2 with TRBJ2-7; the D gene is possibly TRBD2 (5 bases). Deletions cut 0 bases from V and 5 bases from J, with 14 bases between. This CDR3 is 15 amino acids long. From germline, CDR1 is SNHLY and CDR2 FYNNEI. The CDR3 sequence: CASSEARGVADEQYF. The CDR3, as DNA: TGTGCCAGCAGTGAAGCTCGGGGAGTCGCGGACGAGCAGTACTTC.